This entry concerns a single T cell receptor (beta chain). Its cognate antigen has yet to be identified. No qualities accompany the bases; no much larger clone lies one base away. This entry belongs to a study of prognosis after radiotherapy for stage I lung cancer (dated by TCRdb to the early 2020s). Background on the whole study: Around 19 stage I NSCLC patients were enrolled in Nanjing, China, between early 2018 and 2019. About 20% of the 19 patients developed distant metastases after SBRT, at a median of around seven months; the other 15 showed no significant progression. Peripheral blood TCR beta repertoires were profiled in stage I NSCLC patients before and after stereotactic body radiotherapy, and the study then linked these repertoires to distant failure. On tumor histology, about 12 patients had adenocarcinoma and more than 5 had squamous cell carcinoma. Image-guided IMRT or VMAT was used to deliver SBRT in 3 to 5 fractions at a biologically effective dose of at least 100 Gy. Enrolled patients comprised approximately 14 with newly diagnosed primary stage I lung tumors and five with oligometastatic NSCLC after surgical resection of the primary tumor. All patients were regarded as medically inoperable, because of comorbidities in approximately twelve patients and refusal of surgery in roughly 7 patients. Concurrent therapy was not administered to any patient alongside SBRT. The study sequenced some 38 blood samples from roughly 19 patients, one before and one after SBRT per patient. The cohort was made up of 10 to 15 men and a handful of women, with a median age of about 74 years and an age range of about 53 to 90 years. What the study reported, not specific to this receptor: TRBV and TRBJ usage frequencies reportedly varied with metastasis status, involving two V genes at baseline and 9 or 10 V and two J genes after SBRT. Tumor specificity of expanded TCR clones was not determined. No adjustment for multiple comparisons was applied to any of the reported P values. After SBRT, the count of unique TCR clones dropped from a median of roughly 10,000 beforehand to roughly 7,000 afterward (Wilcoxon paired P=0.011). The study was limited by the small cohort and short follow-up, and independent validation of the study findings is required. Post-SBRT Shannon entropy and its change from baseline were lower in patients who developed distant metastases; baseline Shannon entropy was not associated with metastases.

Two rounds of multiplex PCR were performed to amplify the TCR beta CDR3 region from genomic DNA. The first PCR round used primers specific to each TRBV and TRBJ gene, with sequences filed in Chinese patent CN105087789A. Universal primers were used in the second round of PCR. The Roche High Pure PCR Template Preparation Kit was used to extract genomic DNA from frozen PBMCs. Paired-end sequencing with 151 bp reads was performed on the libraries using an Illumina HiSeq 3000. Per the original workflow: CutAdapt was used to discard raw reads that did not contain the multiplex PCR primer sequences. Using PEAR, the high-quality paired reads were merged into contigs. TRB V, D and J gene segments were assigned to each contig with MiXCR by alignment to reference sequences. To remove sequencing errors, CDR3 sequences were clustered according to base quality and sequence similarity. Diversity was calculated as Shannon entropy divided by the natural log of the number of productive TCR sequences. Clonality was computed as one minus the ratio of Shannon entropy to the natural log of the number of unique clonotypes. Progression-free survival cut-offs for repertoire metrics were chosen using the Youden index of ROC curves, with analyses run in R 3.5.3. TCRdb trimmed public reads at Q25 via fastp, called clones via MiXCR and kept in-frame beta chains. Under each unique CDR3 protein, matching rows form one entry showing the most common genes and DNA. These V and J calls originate from TCRdb's pipeline instead of the authors' own analysis. Present in this sample are about 51,000 distinct CDR3 sequences, 30% to 35% of which were seen just once. In total, the top ten clones hold roughly 9.4% of the sample.

The junction shows trimming of 8 bases on V and 5 bases on J, plus 19 bases between the germline ends. Per the germline V gene, MDHEN is the CDR1 and SYDVKM is the CDR2. There are 14 amino acids in the CDR3, from cysteine to phenylalanine inclusive. Just CDR3 DNA is preserved here, 42 bases in frame from base 1. All patients had node-negative disease on CT and PET/CT, and none had a history of other malignancies or had previously received chemotherapy or radiotherapy. At each of the two time points, roughly 6 milliliters of peripheral venous blood were collected into EDTA tubes. PBMCs were isolated by Ficoll-Paque Plus density-gradient centrifugation. Right after collection, samples were kept at -80 degrees C until analysis.

The clonotype comes from a donor over 45 with non-small cell lung cancer. Here the chain combines TRBV28 and TRBJ2-7, with the identity of the D gene unclear. This sample comprised PBMCs, obtained before or after stereotactic body radiation therapy (not recorded which). Read as DNA, the sequence is TGTGCCAGCCGCAGTTTATCCTCTACCCACGAGCAGTACTTC. This gives the protein CASRSLSSTHEQYF.